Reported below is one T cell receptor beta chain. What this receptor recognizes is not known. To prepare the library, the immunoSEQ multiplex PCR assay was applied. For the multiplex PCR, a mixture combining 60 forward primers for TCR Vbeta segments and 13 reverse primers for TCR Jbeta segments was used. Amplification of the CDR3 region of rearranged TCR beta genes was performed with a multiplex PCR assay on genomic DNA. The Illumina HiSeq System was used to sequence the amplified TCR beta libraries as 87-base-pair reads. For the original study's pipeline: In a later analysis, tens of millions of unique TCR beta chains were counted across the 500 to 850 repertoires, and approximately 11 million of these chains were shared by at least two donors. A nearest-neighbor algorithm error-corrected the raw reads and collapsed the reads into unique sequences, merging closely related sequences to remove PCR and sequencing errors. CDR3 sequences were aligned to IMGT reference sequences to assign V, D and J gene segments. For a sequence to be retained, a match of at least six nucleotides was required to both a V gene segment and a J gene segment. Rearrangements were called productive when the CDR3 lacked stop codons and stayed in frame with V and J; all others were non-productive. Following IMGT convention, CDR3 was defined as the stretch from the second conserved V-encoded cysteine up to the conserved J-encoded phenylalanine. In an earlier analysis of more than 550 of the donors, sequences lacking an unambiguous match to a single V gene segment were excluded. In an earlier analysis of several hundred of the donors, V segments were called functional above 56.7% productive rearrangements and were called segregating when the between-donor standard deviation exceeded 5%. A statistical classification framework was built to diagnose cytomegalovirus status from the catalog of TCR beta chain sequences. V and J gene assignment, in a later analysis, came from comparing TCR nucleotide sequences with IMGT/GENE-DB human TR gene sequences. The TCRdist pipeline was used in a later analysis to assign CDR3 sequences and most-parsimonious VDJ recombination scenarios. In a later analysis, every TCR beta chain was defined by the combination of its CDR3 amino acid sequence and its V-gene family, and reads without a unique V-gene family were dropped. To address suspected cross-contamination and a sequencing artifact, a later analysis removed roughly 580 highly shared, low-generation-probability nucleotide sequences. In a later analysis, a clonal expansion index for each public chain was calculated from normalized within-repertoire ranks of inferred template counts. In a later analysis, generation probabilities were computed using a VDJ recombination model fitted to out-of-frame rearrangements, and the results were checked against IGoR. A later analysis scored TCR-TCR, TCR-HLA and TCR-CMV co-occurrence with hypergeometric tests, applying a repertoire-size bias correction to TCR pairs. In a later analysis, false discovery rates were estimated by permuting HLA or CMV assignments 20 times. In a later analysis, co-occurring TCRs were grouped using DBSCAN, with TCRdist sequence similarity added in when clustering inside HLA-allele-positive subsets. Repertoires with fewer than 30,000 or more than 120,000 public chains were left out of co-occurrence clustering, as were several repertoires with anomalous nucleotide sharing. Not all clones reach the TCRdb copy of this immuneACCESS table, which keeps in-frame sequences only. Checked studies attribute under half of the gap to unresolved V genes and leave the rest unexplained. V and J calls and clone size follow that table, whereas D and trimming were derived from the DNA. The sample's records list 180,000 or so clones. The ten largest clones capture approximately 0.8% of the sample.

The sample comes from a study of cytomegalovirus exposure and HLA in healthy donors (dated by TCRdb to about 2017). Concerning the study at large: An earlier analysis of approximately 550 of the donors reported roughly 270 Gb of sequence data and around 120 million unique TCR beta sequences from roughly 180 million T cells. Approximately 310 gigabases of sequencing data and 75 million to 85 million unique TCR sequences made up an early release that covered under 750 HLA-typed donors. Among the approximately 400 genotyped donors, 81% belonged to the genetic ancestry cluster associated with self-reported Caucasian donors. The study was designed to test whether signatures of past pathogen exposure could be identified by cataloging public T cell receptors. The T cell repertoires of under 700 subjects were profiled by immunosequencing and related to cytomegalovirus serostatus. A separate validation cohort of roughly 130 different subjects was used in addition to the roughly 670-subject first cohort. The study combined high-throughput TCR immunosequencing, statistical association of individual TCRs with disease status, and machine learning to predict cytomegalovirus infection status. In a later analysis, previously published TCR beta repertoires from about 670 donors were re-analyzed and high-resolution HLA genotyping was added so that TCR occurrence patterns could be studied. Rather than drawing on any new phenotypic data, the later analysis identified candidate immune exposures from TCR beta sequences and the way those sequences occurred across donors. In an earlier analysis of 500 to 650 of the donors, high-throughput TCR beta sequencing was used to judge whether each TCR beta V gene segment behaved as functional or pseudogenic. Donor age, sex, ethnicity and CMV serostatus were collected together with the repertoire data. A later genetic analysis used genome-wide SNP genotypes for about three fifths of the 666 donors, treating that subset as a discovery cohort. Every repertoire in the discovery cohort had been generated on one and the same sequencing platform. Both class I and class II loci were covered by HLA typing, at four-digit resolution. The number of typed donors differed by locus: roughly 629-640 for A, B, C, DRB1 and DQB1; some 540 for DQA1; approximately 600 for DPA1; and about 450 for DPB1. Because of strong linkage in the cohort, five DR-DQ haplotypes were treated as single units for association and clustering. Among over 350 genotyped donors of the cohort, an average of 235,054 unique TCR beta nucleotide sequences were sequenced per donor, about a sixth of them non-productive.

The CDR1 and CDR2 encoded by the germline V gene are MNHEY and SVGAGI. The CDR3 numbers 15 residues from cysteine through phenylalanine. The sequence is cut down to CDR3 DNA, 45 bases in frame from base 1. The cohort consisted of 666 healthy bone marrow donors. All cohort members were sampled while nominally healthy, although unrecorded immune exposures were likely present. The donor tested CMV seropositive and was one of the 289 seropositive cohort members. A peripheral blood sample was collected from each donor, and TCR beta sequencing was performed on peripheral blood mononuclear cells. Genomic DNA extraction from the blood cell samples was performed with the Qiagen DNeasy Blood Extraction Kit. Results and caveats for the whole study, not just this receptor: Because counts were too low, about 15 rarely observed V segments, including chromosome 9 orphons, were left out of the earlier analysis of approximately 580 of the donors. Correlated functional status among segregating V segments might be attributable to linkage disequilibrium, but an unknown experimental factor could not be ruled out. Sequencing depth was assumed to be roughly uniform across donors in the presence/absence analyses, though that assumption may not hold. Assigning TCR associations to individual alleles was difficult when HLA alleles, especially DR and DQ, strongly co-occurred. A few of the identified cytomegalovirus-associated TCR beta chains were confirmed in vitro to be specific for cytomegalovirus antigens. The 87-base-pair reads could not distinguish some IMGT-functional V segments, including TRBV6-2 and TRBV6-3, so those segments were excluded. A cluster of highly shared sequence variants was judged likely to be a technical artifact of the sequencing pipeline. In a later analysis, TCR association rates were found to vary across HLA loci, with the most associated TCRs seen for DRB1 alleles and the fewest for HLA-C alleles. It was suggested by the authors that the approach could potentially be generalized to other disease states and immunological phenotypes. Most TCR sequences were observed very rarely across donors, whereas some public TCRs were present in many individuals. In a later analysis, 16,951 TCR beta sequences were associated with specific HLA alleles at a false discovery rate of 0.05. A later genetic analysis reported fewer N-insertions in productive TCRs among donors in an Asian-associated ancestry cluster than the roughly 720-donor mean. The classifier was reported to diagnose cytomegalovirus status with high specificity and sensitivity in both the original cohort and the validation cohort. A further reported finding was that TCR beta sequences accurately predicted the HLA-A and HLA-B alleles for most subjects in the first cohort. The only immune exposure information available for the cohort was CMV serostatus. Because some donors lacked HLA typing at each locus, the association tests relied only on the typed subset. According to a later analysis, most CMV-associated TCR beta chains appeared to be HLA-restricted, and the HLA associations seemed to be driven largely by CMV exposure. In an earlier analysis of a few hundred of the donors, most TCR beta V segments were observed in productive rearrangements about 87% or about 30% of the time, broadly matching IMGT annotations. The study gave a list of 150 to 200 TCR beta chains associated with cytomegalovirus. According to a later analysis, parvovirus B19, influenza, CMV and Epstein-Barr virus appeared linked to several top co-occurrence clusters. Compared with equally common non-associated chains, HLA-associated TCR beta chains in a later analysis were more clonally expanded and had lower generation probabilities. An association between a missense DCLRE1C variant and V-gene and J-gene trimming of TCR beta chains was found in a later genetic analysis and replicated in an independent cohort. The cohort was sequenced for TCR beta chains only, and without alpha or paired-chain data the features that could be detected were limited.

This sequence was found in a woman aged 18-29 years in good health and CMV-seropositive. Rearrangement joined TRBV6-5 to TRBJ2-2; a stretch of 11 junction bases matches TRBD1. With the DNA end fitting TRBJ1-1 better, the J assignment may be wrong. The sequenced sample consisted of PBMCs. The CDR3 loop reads CASSHGTGGNTEAFF. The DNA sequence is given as TGTGCCAGCAGTCATGGGACAGGGGGGAACACTGAAGCTTTCTTT.